These T cell receptor beta chains were read from a single sample in a study of CD4 T cells in relation to SARS-CoV-2 and coronaviruses. These receptors are not linked to any known antigen. Repertoires were generated with immunoSEQ multiplex PCR, while TCRdb's copy carries only in-frame clones and drops some. The table lists about 23,000 clones, over 65% of them singletons. The sequenced sample consisted of CD4+ T cells from PBMCs, cultured in vitro. The receptors here all came from a human donor in good health. CDR3s include the opening cysteine and the closing phenylalanine or tryptophan. D genes are given only for firm matches. Expanded clones get a size class; other rows say once, few or many, or leave the size out.

j_call clone_size v_call d_call cdr3_nt cdr3_aa
TRBJ1-1 . TRBV13 TRBD1 TGTGCCAGCAGCTTACCCACAGGGGTAGTCACTGAAGCTTTCTTT CASSLPTGVVTEAFF
TRBJ1-5 . TRBV10-3 . TGTGCCATCAGTGAGACCCCTCCGCAGCCCCAGCATTTT CAISETPPQPQHF
TRBJ2-4 . TRBV7-9 TRBD1 TGTGCCAGCCGACAGGGGACGAACATTCAGTACTTC CASRQGTNIQYF
TRBJ2-3 . TRBV7-3 TRBD2 TGTGCCAGCAGCTTAAGGGGGGGGACTAGCACAGATACGCAGTATTTT CASSLRGGTSTDTQYF
TRBJ1-6 . TRBV7-8 . TGTGCCAGCAGCCGATCCGGAATTTATAATTCACCCCTCCACTTT CASSRSGIYNSPLHF
TRBJ2-5 . TRBV7-8 . TGTGCCAGCACTCCGGGGGAGACCCAGTACTTC CASTPGETQYF
TRBJ1-2 . TRBV4-1 . TGCGCCAGCAGCCACTTTTTAAAGACAGTCGTCTCGGGCTACACCTTC CASSHFLKTVVSGYTF
TRBJ1-1 . TRBV18 . TGTGCCAGCTCACCAGCCGTTAGGACAGACACTGAAGCTTTCTTT CASSPAVRTDTEAFF
TRBJ2-2 . TRBV25-1 . TGTGCCAGCAGTTTTGACAGGCGCGGGGAGCTGTTTTTT CASSFDRRGELFF
TRBJ2-2 . TRBV2 TRBD2 TGTGCCGGAAGACTAGCGGTGAACACCGGGGAGCTGTTTTTT CAGRLAVNTGELFF
TRBJ1-1 . TRBV30 TRBD1 TGTGCCTTGACAGGGATGTACACTGAAGCTTTCTTT CALTGMYTEAFF
TRBJ2-3 . TRBV7-9 . TGTGCCAGCAGCCATTACATGGCGGAGTCTAGCACAGATACGCAGTATTTT CASSHYMAESSTDTQYF
TRBJ2-4 . TRBV30 . TGTGCCTGGAGTAGTGCCCAGCGATCAAAAAACATTCAGTACTTC CAWSSAQRSKNIQYF
TRBJ2-3 . TRBV5-1 . TGCGCCAGCAGCTTGGATTATACGCAGTATTTT CASSLDYTQYF
TRBJ2-1 . TRBV20-1 . TGCAGTGCTAGCGGCGTAAATGAGCAGTTCTTC CSASGVNEQFF
TRBJ2-7 . TRBV21-1 . TGTGCCAGCAGCAAAGGGCCGAGGCCAGGCGTCTCCTACGAGCAGTACTTC CASSKGPRPGVSYEQYF
TRBJ1-1 few TRBV23-1 . TGCGCCAGCGGCGCCCGGCAGGGGCGAAACACTGAAGCTTTCTTT CASGARQGRNTEAFF
TRBJ1-1 once TRBV2 . TGTGCCAGCTCAACCGCCAGGAACACTGAAGCTTTCTTT CASSTARNTEAFF
TRBJ1-1 . TRBV28 . TGTGCCAGCAGTCCCCAGCAGGGCACTGAAGCTTTCTTT CASSPQQGTEAFF
TRBJ1-3 . TRBV18 TRBD1 TGTGCCAGCTCGCCGGACAGGGGGAAGTTTTCTGGAAACACCATATATTTT CASSPDRGKFSGNTIYF
TRBJ2-1 . TRBV7-9 TRBD2 TGTGCCAGCAGCTTAGCGAATCTAGCGGGACACAATGAGCAGTTCTTC CASSLANLAGHNEQFF
TRBJ2-5 . TRBV6-5 . TGTGCCAGCAGGGTAAACACCGCCCGACAAGAGACCCAGTACTTC CASRVNTARQETQYF
TRBJ2-7 . TRBV28 TRBD2 TGTGCCAGCAGTTTTCTGACTAGCGGGACCTACGAGCAGTACTTC CASSFLTSGTYEQYF
TRBJ2-3 . TRBV7-3 TRBD2 TGTGCCAGCAGCTTAGCGGGAGGAGGGAGAGAAACGCAGTATTTT CASSLAGGGRETQYF
TRBJ2-3 . TRBV7-3 . TGTGCCAGCAGCTTAGTTAGCGGAGGTTGGCGAGATACGCAGTATTTT CASSLVSGGWRDTQYF
TRBJ2-5 . TRBV2 TRBD2 TGTGCCAGCAGGCCGCGACTAGCGGAGGAGACCCAGTACTTC CASRPRLAEETQYF
TRBJ1-1 . TRBV11-3 . TGTGCCAGCAGCGAGACAGTGAACACTGAAGCTTTCTTT CASSETVNTEAFF
TRBJ2-7 . TRBV29-1 TRBD2 TGCAGCGTCGCACCGGGACTAGCAACTGAGCAGTACTTC CSVAPGLATEQYF
TRBJ1-1 . TRBV10-2 . TGCGCCAGCAGCCTACAGGGTATGAACACTGAAGCTTTCTTT CASSLQGMNTEAFF
TRBJ2-3 . TRBV7-2 . TGTGCCAGCTCACGACCCCCCGATACGCAGTATTTT CASSRPPDTQYF
TRBJ1-5 few TRBV19 . TGTGCCAGCGGGTGGGCCCAGCATTTT CASGWAQHF
TRBJ1-1 . TRBV5-5 . TGTGCCAGCAGCTTGGCGTTGTGGAACACTGAAGCTTTCTTT CASSLALWNTEAFF
TRBJ1-2 . TRBV9 . TGTGCCAGCAGCGGAGGGTCTAACTATGGCTACACCTTC CASSGGSNYGYTF
TRBJ2-1 . TRBV4-2 TRBD2 TGTGCCAGCAGCGGACTAGCGGGAGGGGGCACCTACAATGAGCAGTTCTTC CASSGLAGGGTYNEQFF
TRBJ2-7 . TRBV10-3 TRBD2 TGTGCCATCAGTGAATTAGTCGGGGCAACTAGCGGGAGTTCGGCCTACGAGCAGTACTTC CAISELVGATSGSSAYEQYF
TRBJ1-3 . TRBV25-1 . TGTGCCAGCAGTGAAGTAGGGGGTAACGAAAACACCATATATTTT CASSEVGGNENTIYF
TRBJ2-7 . TRBV15 TRBD2 TGTGCCACCAGCAGATTGGCGGGTTCTAGCGGGAGGGACTACGAGCAGTACTTC CATSRLAGSSGRDYEQYF
TRBJ1-4 . TRBV19 TRBD1 TGTGCCAGTAGAAAACCGGGACAGGGGGATGAAAAACTGTTTTTT CASRKPGQGDEKLFF
TRBJ2-1 . TRBV6-1 TRBD1 TGTGCCAGCAGTGAAGGTCTAGGACAGGGGTACAATGAGCAGTTCTTC CASSEGLGQGYNEQFF
TRBJ2-1 . TRBV2 . TGTGCCAGCAGTGAGGCCGGCAGTTCCTACAATGAGCAGTTCTTC CASSEAGSSYNEQFF
TRBJ1-5 few TRBV24-1 . TGTGCCACCAGTGACCGAGATGTACAGCCCCAGCATTTT CATSDRDVQPQHF
TRBJ2-7 . TRBV28 . TGTGCCAGCACCCCGGGAATGGTCAATTACGAGCAGTACTTC CASTPGMVNYEQYF
TRBJ2-3 . TRBV18 . TGTGCCAGCTCACTCGTTCGGAGGAGTCCTAGCACAGATACGCAGTATTTT CASSLVRRSPSTDTQYF
TRBJ2-5 medium-sized TRBV5-1 . TGCGCCAGCAGCTTGGACGGCGCGGCGGCCCAGTACTTC CASSLDGAAAQYF
TRBJ2-1 . TRBV7-8 TRBD2 TGTGCCAGCACCGAGGGGGGCGGGAGGTTCTACAATGAGCAGTTCTTC CASTEGGGRFYNEQFF
TRBJ1-1 . TRBV27 . TGTGCCAGCAGTTTCTCTACCGCGGTCGCCGAAGCTTTCTTT CASSFSTAVAEAFF
TRBJ2-2 once TRBV18 . TGTGCCAGCTCGCCCCTAACGACAGGAATCGGGGAGCTGTTTTTT CASSPLTTGIGELFF
TRBJ2-7 . TRBV2 TRBD1 TGTGCCAGCAGCGGGACAGGGGGGTCCGAGCAGTACTTC CASSGTGGSEQYF
TRBJ2-7 few TRBV12-5 TRBD1 TGTGCTAGTGGTTTGCCTGACAGGGGCTACGAGCAGTACTTC CASGLPDRGYEQYF
TRBJ2-3 . TRBV7-3 TRBD2 TGTGCCAGCAGCGTGGGACTAGCGGGAGTTGGCACAGATACGCAGTATTTT CASSVGLAGVGTDTQYF
TRBJ2-4 . TRBV6-1 . TGTGCCAGCAGTGAAGGGACCCTACGAAACATTCAGTACTTC CASSEGTLRNIQYF
TRBJ1-3 . TRBV9 . TGTGCCAGCAGCGTAGGGCTCTCTGGAAACACCATATATTTT CASSVGLSGNTIYF
TRBJ1-2 . TRBV9 . TGTGCCAGCAGCGTAGGAAGTTATGTTGAGTCCGGCTACACCTTC CASSVGSYVESGYTF
TRBJ1-5 . TRBV28 . TGTGCCAGCAGTTTCGGTAGGGGCTGGGGTCAGCCCCAGCATTTT CASSFGRGWGQPQHF
TRBJ2-3 once TRBV12-3/TRBV12-4 . TGTGCCAGCAGCCCGGAGGGAGGTACGGCGCAGTATTTT CASSPEGGTAQYF